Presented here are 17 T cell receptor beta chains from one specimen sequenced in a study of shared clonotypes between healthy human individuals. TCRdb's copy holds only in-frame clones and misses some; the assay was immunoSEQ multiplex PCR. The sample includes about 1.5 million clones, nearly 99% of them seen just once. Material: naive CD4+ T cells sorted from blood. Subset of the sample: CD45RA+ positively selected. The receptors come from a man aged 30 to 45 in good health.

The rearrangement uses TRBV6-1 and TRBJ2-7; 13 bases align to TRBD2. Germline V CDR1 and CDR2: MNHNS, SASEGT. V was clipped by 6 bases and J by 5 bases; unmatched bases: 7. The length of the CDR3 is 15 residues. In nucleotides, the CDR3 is TGTGCCAGCAGCCCAGGACTAGCGGGAGCCCACGAGCAGTACTTC. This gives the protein CASSPGLAGAHEQYF.

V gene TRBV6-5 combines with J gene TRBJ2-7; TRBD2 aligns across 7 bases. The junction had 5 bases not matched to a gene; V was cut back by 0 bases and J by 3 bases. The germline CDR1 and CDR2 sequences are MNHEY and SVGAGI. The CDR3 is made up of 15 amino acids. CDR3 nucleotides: TGTGCCAGCAGTTACTCGATAGGCGGGAGCTACGAGCAGTACTTC. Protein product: CASSYSIGGSYEQYF.

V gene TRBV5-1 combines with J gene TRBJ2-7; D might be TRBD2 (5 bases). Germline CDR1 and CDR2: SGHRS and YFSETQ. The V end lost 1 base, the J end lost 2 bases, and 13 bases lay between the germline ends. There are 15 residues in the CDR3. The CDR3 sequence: CASSLRPSGPYEQYF. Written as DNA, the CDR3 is TGCGCCAGCAGCTTGCGTCCCAGCGGCCCCTACGAGCAGTACTTC.

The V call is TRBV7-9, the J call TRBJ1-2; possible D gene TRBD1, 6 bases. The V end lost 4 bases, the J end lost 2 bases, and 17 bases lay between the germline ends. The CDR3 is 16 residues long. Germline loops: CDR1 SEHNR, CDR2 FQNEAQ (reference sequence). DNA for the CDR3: TGTGCCAGCAGCTCCGCCGCAAGGGGGACGAACTATGGCTACACCTTC. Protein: CASSSAARGTNYGYTF.

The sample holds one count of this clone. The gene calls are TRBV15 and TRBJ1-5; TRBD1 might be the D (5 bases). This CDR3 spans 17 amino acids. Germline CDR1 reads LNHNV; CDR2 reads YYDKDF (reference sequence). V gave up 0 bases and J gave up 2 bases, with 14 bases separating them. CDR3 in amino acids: CATSRDLRRGGNQPQHF. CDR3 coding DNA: TGTGCCACCAGCAGAGATCTAAGGAGGGGTGGCAATCAGCCCCAGCATTTT.

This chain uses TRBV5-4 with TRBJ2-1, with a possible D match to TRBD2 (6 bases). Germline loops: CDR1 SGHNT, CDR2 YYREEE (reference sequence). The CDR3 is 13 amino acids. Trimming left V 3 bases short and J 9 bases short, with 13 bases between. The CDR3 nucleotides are TGTGCCAGCAGCTCAGGACTAATCGGTGAGCAGTTCTTC. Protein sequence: CASSSGLIGEQFF.

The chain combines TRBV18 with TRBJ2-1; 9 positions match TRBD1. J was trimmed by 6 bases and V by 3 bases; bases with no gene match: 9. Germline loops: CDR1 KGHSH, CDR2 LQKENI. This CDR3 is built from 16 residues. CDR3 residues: CASSPPGTGRGNEQFF. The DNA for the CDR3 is TGTGCCAGCTCACCTCCCGGGACAGGGAGGGGCAATGAGCAGTTCTTC. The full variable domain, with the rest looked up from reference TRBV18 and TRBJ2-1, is NAGVMQNPRHLVRRRGQEARLRCSPMKGHSHVYWYRQLPEEGLKFMVYLQKENIIDESGMPKERFSAEFPKEGPSILRIQQVVRGDSAAYFCASSPPGTGRGNEQFFGPGTRLTVL.

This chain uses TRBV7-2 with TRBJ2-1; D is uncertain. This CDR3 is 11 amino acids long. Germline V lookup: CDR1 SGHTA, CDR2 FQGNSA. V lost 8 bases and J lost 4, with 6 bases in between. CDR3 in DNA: TGTGCCAGCGACCAGTACAATGAGCAGTTCTTC. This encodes CASDQYNEQFF.

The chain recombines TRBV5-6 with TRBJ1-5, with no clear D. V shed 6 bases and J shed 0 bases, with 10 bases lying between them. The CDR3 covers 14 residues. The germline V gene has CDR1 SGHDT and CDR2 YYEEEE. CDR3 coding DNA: TGTGCCAGCACCCCTGGGCTTAGCAATCAGCCCCAGCATTTT. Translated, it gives CASTPGLSNQPQHF.

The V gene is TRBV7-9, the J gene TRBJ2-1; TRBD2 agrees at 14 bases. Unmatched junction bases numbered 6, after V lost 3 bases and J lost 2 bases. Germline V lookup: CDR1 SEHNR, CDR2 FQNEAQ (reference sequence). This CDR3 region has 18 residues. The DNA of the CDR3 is TGTGCCAGCAGCTTTCCGCGACTAGCGGGAGGGCCCTACAATGAGCAGTTCTTC. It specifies CASSFPRLAGGPYNEQFF.

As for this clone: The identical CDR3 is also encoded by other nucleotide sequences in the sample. CDR3 sequence (DNA): TGTGCCAGCAGAGACAGGGACCAAGAGACCCAGTACTTC. Protein product: CASRDRDQETQYF. The chain recombines TRBV28 with TRBJ2-5; 7 nucleotides line up with TRBD1. V gave up 6 bases and J gave up 0 bases; unmatched junction bases: 1. Germline values: CDR1 MDHEN, CDR2 SYDVKM. CDR3 size: 13 residues.

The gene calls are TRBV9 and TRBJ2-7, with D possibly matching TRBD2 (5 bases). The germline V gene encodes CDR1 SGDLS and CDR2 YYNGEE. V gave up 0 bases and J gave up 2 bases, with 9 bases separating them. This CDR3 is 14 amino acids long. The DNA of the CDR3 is TGTGCCAGCAGCGTAGGACCGACTACCTACGAGCAGTACTTC. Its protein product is CASSVGPTTYEQYF.

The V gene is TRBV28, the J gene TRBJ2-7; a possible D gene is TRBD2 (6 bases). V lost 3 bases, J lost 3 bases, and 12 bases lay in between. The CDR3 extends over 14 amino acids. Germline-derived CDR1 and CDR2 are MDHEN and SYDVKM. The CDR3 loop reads CASSFAGRVYEQYF. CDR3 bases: TGTGCCAGCAGTTTTGCCGGGAGAGTCTACGAGCAGTACTTC. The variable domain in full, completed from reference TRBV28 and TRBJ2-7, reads DVKVTQSSRYLVKRTGEKVFLECVQDMDHENMFWYRQDPGLGLRLIYFSYDVKMKEKGDIPEGYSVSREKKERFSLILESASTNQTSMYLCASSFAGRVYEQYFGPGTRLTVT.

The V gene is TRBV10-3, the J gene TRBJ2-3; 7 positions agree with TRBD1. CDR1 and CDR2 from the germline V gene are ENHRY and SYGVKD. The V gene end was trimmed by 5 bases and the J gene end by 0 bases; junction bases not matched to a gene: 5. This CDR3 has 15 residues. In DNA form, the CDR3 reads TGTGCCATCAGTCAGACAGGGAAGAGCACAGATACGCAGTATTTT. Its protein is CAISQTGKSTDTQYF.

CDR3 nucleotides: TGTGCCAGCAGCTTGGGGACACCAACCTACGAGCAGTACTTC. Its translation: CASSLGTPTYEQYF. This chain joins TRBV5-4 and TRBJ2-7, with a possible D match to TRBD1 (5 bases). Between the trimmed V and J ends, which lost 0 bases and 2 bases, there was a span of 9 bases. The CDR3 spans 14 residues. Germline V CDR1 and CDR2: SGHNT, YYREEE (reference sequence). The full variable domain, in which reference TRBV5-4 and TRBJ2-7 provide the parts outside the CDR3, is ETGVTQSPTHLIKTRGQQVTLRCSSQSGHNTVSWYQQALGQGPQFIFQYYREEENGRGNFPPRFSGLQFPNYSSELNVNALELDDSALYLCASSLGTPTYEQYFGPGTRLTVT.

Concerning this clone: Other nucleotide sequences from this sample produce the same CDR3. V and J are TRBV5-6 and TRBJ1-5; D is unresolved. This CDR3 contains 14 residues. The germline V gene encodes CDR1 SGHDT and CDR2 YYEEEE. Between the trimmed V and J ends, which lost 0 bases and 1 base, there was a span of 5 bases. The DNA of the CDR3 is TGTGCCAGCAGCTTGGTCGGGAGCAATCAGCCCCAGCATTTT. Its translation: CASSLVGSNQPQHF.

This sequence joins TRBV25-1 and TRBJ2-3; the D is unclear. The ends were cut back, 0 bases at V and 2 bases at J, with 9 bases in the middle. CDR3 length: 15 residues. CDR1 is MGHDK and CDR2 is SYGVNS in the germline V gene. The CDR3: CASSEYTVYTDTQYF. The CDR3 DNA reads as TGTGCCAGCAGTGAATATACGGTATACACAGATACGCAGTATTTT.